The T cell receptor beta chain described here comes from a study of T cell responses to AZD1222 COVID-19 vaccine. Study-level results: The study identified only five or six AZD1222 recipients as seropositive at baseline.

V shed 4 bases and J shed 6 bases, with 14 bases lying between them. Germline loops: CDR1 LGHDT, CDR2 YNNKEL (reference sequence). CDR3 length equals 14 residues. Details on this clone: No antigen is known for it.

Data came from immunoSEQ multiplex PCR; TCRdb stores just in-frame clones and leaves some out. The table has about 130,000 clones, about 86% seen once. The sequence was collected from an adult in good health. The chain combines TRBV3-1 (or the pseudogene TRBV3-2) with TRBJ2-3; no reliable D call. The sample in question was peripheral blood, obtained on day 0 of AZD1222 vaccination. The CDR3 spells CASSRTGERDTQYF. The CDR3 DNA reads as TGTGCCAGCAGCCGGACCGGAGAGAGGGATACGCAGTATTTT.